This T cell receptor beta chain was found in a study of T-cell reconstitution after alpha-beta-depleted transplantation in children. It was with unique molecular identifiers that the TCRbeta library was prepared. Using its own MiXCR run on the PCR reads, TCRdb lists one record per CDR3 protein. The data hold more than 90,000 distinct CDR3 sequences, with 8% to 9% observed a single time. Trimming removed 5 bases from V and 2 bases from J, with 7 bases in between. Per the germline V gene, CDR1 is SGHRS and CDR2 is YFSETQ. The CDR3 has 12 amino acids. Many counts were recorded for this clonotype. The sample was PBMCs from the stem cell graft donor, taken from the stem cell graft. The sequence was obtained from a human donor who donated a stem cell graft to a child with congenital amegakaryocytic thrombocytopenia. The chain couples TRBV5-1 to TRBJ2-5; D is unclear. CDR3 nucleotide sequence: TGCGCCAGCAGTGAGATACAAGAGACCCAGTACTTC. It translates to CASSEIQETQYF. The full variable domain, completed using reference TRBV5-1 and TRBJ2-5, is KAGVTQTPRYLIKTRGQQVTLSCSPISGHRSVSWYQQTPGQGLQFLFEYFSETQRNKGNFPGRFSGRQFSNSRSEMNVSTLELGDSALYLCASSEIQETQYFGPGTRLLVL.